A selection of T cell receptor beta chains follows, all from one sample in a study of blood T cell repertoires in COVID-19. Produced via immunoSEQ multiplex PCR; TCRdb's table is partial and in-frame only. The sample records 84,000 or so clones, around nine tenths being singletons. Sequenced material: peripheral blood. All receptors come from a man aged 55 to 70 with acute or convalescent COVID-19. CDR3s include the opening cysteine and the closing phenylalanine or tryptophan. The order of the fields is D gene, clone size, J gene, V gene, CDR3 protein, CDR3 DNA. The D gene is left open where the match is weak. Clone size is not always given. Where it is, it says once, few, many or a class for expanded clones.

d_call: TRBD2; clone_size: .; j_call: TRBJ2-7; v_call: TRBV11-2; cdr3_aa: CASSLKSSGGSYEQYF; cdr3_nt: TGTGCCAGCAGCTTAAAGAGTAGCGGGGGGTCCTACGAGCAGTACTTC
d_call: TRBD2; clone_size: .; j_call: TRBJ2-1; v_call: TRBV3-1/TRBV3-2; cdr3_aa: CASSTLQRGYSYNEQFF; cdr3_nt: TGTGCCAGCAGCACCCTCCAGCGGGGGTATTCCTACAATGAGCAGTTCTTC
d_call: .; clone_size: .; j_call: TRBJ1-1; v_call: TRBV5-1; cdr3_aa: CASSLQDRNTEAFF; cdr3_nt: TGCGCCAGCAGCTTGCAGGACAGGAACACTGAAGCTTTCTTT
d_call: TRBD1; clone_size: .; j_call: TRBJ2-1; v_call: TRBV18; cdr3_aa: CASSPRPGQGHNEQFF; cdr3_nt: TGTGCCAGCTCACCACGACCGGGACAGGGGCACAATGAGCAGTTCTTC
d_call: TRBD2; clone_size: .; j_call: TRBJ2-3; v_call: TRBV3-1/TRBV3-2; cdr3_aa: CASRDSGGLTDTQYF; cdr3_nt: TGTGCCAGCAGGGATAGCGGGGGGCTAACAGATACGCAGTATTTT
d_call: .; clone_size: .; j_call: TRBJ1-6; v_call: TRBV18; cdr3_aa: CASSNAGNSPLHF; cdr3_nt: TGTGCCAGCTCTAACGCAGGGAATTCACCCCTCCACTTT
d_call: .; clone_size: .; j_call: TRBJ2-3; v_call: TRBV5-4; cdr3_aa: CASSFLGAGTDTQYF; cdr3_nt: TGTGCCAGCAGCTTCCTTGGGGCGGGCACAGATACGCAGTATTTT
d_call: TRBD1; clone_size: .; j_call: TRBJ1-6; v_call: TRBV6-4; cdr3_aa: CASSEGTANSPLHF; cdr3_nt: TGTGCCAGCAGTGAGGGGACAGCTAATTCACCCCTCCACTTT
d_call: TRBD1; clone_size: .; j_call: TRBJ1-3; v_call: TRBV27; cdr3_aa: CASRGGTGGVSGNTIYF; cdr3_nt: TGTGCCAGCCGAGGGGGGACAGGGGGCGTTTCTGGAAACACCATATATTTT
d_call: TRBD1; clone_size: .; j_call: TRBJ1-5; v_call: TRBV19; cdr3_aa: CASSLGTGRGVGNQPQHF; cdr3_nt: TGTGCCAGTAGTCTGGGGACAGGGAGAGGGGTAGGCAATCAGCCCCAGCATTTT
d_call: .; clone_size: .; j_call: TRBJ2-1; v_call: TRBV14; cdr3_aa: CASSQVGLGYPRNEQFF; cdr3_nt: TGTGCCAGCAGCCAAGTGGGTCTGGGCTACCCCAGGAATGAGCAGTTCTTC
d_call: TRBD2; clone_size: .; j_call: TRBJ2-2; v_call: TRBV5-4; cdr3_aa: CASSPGGLATGELFF; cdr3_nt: TGTGCCAGCAGCCCGGGGGGACTAGCCACCGGGGAGCTGTTTTTT
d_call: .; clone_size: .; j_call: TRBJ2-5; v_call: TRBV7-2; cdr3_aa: CASSLMQQETQYF; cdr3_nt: TGTGCCAGCAGCTTAATGCAGCAAGAGACCCAGTACTTC
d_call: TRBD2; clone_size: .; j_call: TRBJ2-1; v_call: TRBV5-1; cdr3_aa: CASSLSAGRENEQFF; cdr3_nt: TGCGCCAGCAGCTTGAGCGCGGGGAGGGAAAATGAGCAGTTCTTC
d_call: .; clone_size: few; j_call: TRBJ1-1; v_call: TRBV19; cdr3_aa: CASSISKYTEAFF; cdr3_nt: TGTGCCAGTAGTATCAGTAAGTACACTGAAGCTTTCTTT